This T cell receptor (beta chain) was identified in a study of T cells expressing NK-cell markers. TCRdb reworked the 5' RACE reads into one entry per CDR3 protein, no DNA. This sample contains hundreds of thousands of distinct CDR3 sequences. Findings and caveats of the study: Dominant NKG2C+ clonotypes made up about 1.0-7.0% of CD8+ T cells in more than 5 donors.

Regarding this clonotype: What it binds is unknown.

This CDR3 is 15 amino acids long. CDR1 is SEHNR and CDR2 is FQNEAQ in the germline V gene (reference sequence). J is TRBJ2-7 and V is TRBV7-9; without DNA, the TCRdb call of TRBD2 cannot be checked. The sequencing sample was made of blood T cells: a sorted CD56 or NKG2C T cell subset, CD4+ or CD8+ T cells, or bulk PBMC T cells (not recorded which). This receptor was identified in a man aged 18-75 years in good health. The CDR3 protein is CASRRGGGASYEQYF.